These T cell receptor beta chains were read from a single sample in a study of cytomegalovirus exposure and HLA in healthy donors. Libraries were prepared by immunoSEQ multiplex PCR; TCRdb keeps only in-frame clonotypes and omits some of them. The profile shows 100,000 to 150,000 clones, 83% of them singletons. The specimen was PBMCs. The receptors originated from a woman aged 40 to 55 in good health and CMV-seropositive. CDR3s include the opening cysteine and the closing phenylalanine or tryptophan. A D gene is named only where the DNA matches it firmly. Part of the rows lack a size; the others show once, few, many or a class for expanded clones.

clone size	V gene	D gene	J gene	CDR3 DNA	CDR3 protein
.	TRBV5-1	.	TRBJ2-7	TGCGCCAGCAGCTTGGAGGGGTCCGCCTACGAGCAGTACTTC	CASSLEGSAYEQYF
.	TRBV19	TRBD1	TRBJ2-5	TGTGCCAGTAGTATAGGAGTGGGACAGGGAGCCCAAGAGACCCAGTACTTC	CASSIGVGQGAQETQYF
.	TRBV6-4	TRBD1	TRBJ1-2	TGTGCCAGCAGCGGGACAGGGGAAAATGGCTACACCTTC	CASSGTGENGYTF
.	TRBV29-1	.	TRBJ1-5	TGCAGCGCCGACAGATACGAGGAACATTTT	CSADRYEEHF
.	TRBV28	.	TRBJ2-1	TGTGCCAGCAGTTTAAGAGGCGGGTCGAACAATGAGCAGTTCTTC	CASSLRGGSNNEQFF
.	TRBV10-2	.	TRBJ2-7	TGCGCCAGCAGTGAGTCGGGGGGACTCTCCTACGAGCAGTACTTC	CASSESGGLSYEQYF
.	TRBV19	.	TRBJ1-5	TGTGCCAGTAGTATAGGGGTACAGGGATATAGCAATCAGCCCCAGCATTTT	CASSIGVQGYSNQPQHF
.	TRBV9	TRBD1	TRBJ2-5	TGTGCCAGCAGACGACAGGGGGAAGAGACCCAGTACTTC	CASRRQGEETQYF
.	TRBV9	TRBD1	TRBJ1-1	TGTGCCAGCAGCGGTGGACAGGGCAACATGAACACTGAAGCTTTCTTT	CASSGGQGNMNTEAFF
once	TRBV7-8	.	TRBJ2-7	TGTGCCAGCAGCTCTCTAGCTCTTAGCTCCTACGAGCAGTACTTC	CASSSLALSSYEQYF
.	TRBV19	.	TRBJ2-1	TGTGCCACTATGTCCAGGTACCAGTTCTTC	CATMSRYQFF
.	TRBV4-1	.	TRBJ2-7	TGCGCCAGCAGCCAAGATTGGGGACTGGACTACGAGCAGTACTTC	CASSQDWGLDYEQYF
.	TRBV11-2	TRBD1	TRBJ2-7	TGTGCCAGCAGCTTAGAGGGAGCTCCAGGGGGGTACTTC	CASSLEGAPGGYF
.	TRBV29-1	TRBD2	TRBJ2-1	TGCAGCGTTGAACAGCGGGAGAGCTCCTACAATGAGCAGTTCTTC	CSVEQRESSYNEQFF
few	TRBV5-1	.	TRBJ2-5	TGCGCCAGCAGCCCCCCTGAGCGCTCCCCGACCCAGTACTTC	CASSPPERSPTQYF
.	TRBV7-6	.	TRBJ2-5	TGTGCCAGCAGCTTAGGGACTTTAGGGGAGACCCAGTACTTC	CASSLGTLGETQYF
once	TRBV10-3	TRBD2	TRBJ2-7	TGTGCCATCAGTGAAACGACTAGCGGGAAGTACTTC	CAISETTSGKYF
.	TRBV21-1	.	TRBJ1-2	TGTGCCAGCAGCCCAAAGGTGCCAGGGGGACCCAATGGCTACACCTTC	CASSPKVPGGPNGYTF
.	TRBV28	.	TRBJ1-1	TGTGCCAGCCTCCTATCGGGGGAGCACACTGAAGCTTTCTTT	CASLLSGEHTEAFF
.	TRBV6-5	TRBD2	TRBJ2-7	TGTGCCAGCAGTTACTTGACTAGCGGGACCTACGAGCAGTACTTC	CASSYLTSGTYEQYF
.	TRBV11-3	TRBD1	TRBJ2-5	TGTGCCAGCAGCTCTAGCGGGACAGGGGGTAAAGAGACCCAGTACTTC	CASSSSGTGGKETQYF
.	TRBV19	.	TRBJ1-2	TGTGCCAGTAGTATAGATGCTACAGGTGGCTACACCTTC	CASSIDATGGYTF
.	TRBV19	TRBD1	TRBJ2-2	TGTGCCAGTAGTAATCACAGGGGCGGCGGGGAGCTGTTTTTT	CASSNHRGGGELFF
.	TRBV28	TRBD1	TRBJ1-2	TGTGCCAGCAGTCAGACAGGGATCAGAAGCTTTGATGGCTACACCTTC	CASSQTGIRSFDGYTF
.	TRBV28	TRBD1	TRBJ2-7	TGTGCCAGCAGTTTATTCTCGACAGGGACCTACGAGCAGTACTTC	CASSLFSTGTYEQYF
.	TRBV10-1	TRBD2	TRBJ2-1	TGCGCCAGCAGTCCCTATCGGGGGGGTTACAATGAGCAGTTCTTC	CASSPYRGGYNEQFF
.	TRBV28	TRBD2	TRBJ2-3	TGTGCCAGCAGCACGGGACTAGCGAGCGTAGATACGCAGTATTTT	CASSTGLASVDTQYF
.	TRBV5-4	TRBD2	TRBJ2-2	TGTGCCAGCAGCGAGGGAGGGAGGGCCCCCGGGGAGCTGTTTTTT	CASSEGGRAPGELFF
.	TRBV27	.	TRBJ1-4	TGTGCCAGCGGTCTGTGGCAGGGTTCTAATGAAAAACTGTTTTTT	CASGLWQGSNEKLFF
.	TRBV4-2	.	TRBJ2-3	TGTGCCAGCAGCCAAGATATGGAGCCCCCCACAGATACGCAGTATTTT	CASSQDMEPPTDTQYF
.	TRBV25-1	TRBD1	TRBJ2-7	TGTGCCAGCAGCCGGGACAGACGCGAGCAGTACTTC	CASSRDRREQYF